This T cell receptor (beta chain) comes out of a study of blood T cell repertoires in COVID-19. Turning to the study itself: In each case, the material was cDNA or gDNA derived from T cells, B-cell-depleted T cells, or PBMCs.

V gave up 6 bases and J gave up 1 base, with 14 bases separating them. The germline V gene encodes CDR1 SGHTA and CDR2 FQGTGA. This CDR3 comprises 15 residues. Sequencing used immunoSEQ multiplex PCR; TCRdb keeps in-frame clones, though not all of them. The sample lists 61,000 or so clones; 85% to 90% were seen once. The sequenced sample consisted of peripheral blood. The sequence was collected from a woman of 80 years or more with active COVID-19. V usage is TRBV7-3 and J usage is TRBJ2-3; possibly TRBD2 for D (5 bases). CDR3 region: CASSSTPRGTDTQYF. The DNA of the CDR3 is TGTGCCAGCAGTTCTACGCCGAGGGGCACAGATACGCAGTATTTT.